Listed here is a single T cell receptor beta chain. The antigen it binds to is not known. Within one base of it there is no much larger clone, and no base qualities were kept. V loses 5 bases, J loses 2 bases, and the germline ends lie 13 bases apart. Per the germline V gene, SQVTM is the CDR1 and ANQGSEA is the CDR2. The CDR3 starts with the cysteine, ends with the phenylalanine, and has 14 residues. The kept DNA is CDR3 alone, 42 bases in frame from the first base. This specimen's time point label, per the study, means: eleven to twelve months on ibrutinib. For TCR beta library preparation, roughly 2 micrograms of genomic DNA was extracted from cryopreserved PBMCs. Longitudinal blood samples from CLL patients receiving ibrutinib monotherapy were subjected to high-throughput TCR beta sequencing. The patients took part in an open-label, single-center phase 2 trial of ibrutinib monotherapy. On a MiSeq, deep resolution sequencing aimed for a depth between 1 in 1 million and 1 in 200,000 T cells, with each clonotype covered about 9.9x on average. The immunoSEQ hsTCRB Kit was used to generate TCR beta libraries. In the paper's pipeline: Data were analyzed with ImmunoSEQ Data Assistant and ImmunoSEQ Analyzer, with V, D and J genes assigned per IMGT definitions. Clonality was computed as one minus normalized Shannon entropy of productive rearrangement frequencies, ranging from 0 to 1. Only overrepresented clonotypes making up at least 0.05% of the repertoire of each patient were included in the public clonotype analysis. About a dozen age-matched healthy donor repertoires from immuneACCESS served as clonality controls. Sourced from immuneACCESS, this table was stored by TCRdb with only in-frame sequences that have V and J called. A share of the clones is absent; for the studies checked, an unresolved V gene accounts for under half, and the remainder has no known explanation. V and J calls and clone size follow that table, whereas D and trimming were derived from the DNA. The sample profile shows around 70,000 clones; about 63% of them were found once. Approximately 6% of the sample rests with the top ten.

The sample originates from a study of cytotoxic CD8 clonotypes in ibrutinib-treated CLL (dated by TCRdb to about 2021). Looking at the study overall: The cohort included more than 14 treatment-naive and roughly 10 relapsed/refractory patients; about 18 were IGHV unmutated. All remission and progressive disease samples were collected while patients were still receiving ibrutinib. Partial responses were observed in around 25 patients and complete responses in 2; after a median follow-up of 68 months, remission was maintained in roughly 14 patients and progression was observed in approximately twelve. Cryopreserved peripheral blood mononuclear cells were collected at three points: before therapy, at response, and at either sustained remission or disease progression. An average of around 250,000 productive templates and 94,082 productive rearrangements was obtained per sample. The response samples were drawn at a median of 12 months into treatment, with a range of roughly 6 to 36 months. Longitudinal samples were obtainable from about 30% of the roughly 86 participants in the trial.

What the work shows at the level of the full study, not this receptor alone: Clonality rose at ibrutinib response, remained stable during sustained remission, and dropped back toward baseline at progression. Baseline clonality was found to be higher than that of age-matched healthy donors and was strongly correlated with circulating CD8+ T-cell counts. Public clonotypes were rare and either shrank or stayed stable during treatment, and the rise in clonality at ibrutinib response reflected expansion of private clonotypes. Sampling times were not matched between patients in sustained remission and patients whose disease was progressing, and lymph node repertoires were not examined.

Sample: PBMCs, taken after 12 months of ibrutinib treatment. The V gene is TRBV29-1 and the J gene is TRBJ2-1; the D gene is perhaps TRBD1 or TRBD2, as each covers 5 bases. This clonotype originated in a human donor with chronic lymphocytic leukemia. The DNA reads TGCAGCGTTTCCGGGACCCAGACCTACAATGAGCAGTTCTTC. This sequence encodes CSVSGTQTYNEQFF.